The 31 T cell receptor beta chains in this list originate from one sample, sequenced in a study of blood T cell repertoires in COVID-19. Produced via immunoSEQ multiplex PCR; TCRdb's table is partial and in-frame only. Among around 360,000 clones listed, over 75% were seen once. What was sequenced was PBMCs or T cells enriched from blood (not recorded which). The receptors originated from a man in his forties or fifties in a cohort exposed to, infected with or recovered from COVID-19 (not recorded which).

The chain recombines TRBV18 with TRBJ2-1, with D possibly TRBD1 on 6 matching bases. The CDR3 length is 12 residues. Germline loops: CDR1 KGHSH, CDR2 LQKENI. The germline V and J ends were trimmed by 1 base and 15 bases, with 13 bases remaining between them. CDR3 protein: CASSPHEQGRFF. CDR3 nucleotide sequence: TGTGCCAGCTCACCACACGAACAGGGTCGGTTCTTC.

The rearrangement joins TRBV6-5 to TRBJ1-1, with D unclear. CDR3 length: 13 residues. V dropped 2 bases and J dropped 0 bases, with 4 bases sitting between them. The germline gives CDR1 MNHEY, CDR2 SVGAGI. This CDR3 reads CASSYEVNTEAFF. CDR3 sequence (DNA): TGTGCCAGCAGTTACGAGGTGAACACTGAAGCTTTCTTT.

The chain carries TRBV18 and TRBJ2-1; perhaps TRBD2 as D (6 bases). V was cut by 0 bases and J by 3 bases, with 9 bases left in between. This CDR3 has 15 amino acids. In germline, CDR1 is KGHSH, CDR2 LQKENI. CDR3 nucleotides: TGTGCCAGCTCACCACCAGGGCGGGACTACAATGAGCAGTTCTTC. Its protein product is CASSPPGRDYNEQFF.

The chain joins TRBV19 to TRBJ1-1; D unclear. Germline V CDR1 and CDR2: LNHDA, SQIVND (reference sequence). Trimming left V 3 bases short and J 1 base short, with 15 bases between. There are 16 residues in the CDR3. The CDR3 DNA is TGTGCCAGTAGTATTGGGTACAGAAAGTCGAACACTGAAGCTTTCTTT. This sequence encodes CASSIGYRKSNTEAFF.

This chain uses TRBV30 with TRBJ2-7, with 8 bases that match TRBD2. With 3 bases clipped from V and 6 bases from J, the junction kept 13 bases outside the gene matches. The CDR3 runs to 15 residues. Germline loops: CDR1 GTSNPN, CDR2 SVGIG (reference sequence). The CDR3 here is CAWSRTSGEGSEQYF. As DNA, the CDR3 is TGTGCCTGGAGCCGTACTAGCGGAGAGGGGTCCGAGCAGTACTTC.

A single count supports this clone. V usage is TRBV21-1 and J usage is TRBJ2-3; TRBD2 is the table's D call, not checked against the DNA. TRBV21-1 is described as a pseudogene. The CDR3 consists of 15 residues. Written as DNA, the CDR3 is TGTGCCAGCAGCAGGACTAGCGGGAAAGTAGATACGCAGTATTTT. This translates into CASSRTSGKVDTQYF.

Here the CDR3 DNA reads TGTGCCACCAGTGACCGGACTAGCGGGAAGATAGATACGCAGTATTTT. It is translated as CATSDRTSGKIDTQYF. The rearrangement uses TRBV24-1 and TRBJ2-3; 12 nucleotides line up with TRBD2. J gave up 5 bases and V 4 bases, and 6 bases lay outside the gene matches. This CDR3 spans 16 amino acids. The germline V gene has CDR1 KGHDR and CDR2 SFDVKD.

This chain joins TRBV19 and TRBJ1-5, with D possibly being TRBD1 (5 bases). This CDR3 is 17 amino acids long. Germline CDR1 and CDR2: LNHDA and SQIVND (reference sequence). The V gene lost 0 bases and the J gene lost 9 bases, with 21 bases spanning the gap. For the CDR3, the DNA is TGTGCCAGTAGTATAGATGGACAAAGGCAGGGCGTGCGGCCCCAGCATTTT. Protein sequence: CASSIDGQRQGVRPQHF.

The chain recombines TRBV18 with TRBJ2-5; 12 bases match TRBD1. Germline assignment: CDR1 KGHSH and CDR2 LQKENI. This CDR3 region has 16 residues. The J segment lost 5 bases and the V segment lost 6 bases, leaving 10 bases of the junction unmatched. CDR3 in amino acids: CASSGTGGAFGETQYF. The CDR3 DNA follows: TGTGCCAGCTCGGGGACAGGGGGCGCGTTTGGCGAGACCCAGTACTTC. Filled out from reference TRBV18 and TRBJ2-5, the complete variable domain reads NAGVMQNPRHLVRRRGQEARLRCSPMKGHSHVYWYRQLPEEGLKFMVYLQKENIIDESGMPKERFSAEFPKEGPSILRIQQVVRGDSAAYFCASSGTGGAFGETQYFGPGTRLLVL.

This chain links TRBV15 with TRBJ2-5; D perhaps matches TRBD2 (6 bases). Germline CDR1 is LNHNV and CDR2 is YYDKDF (reference sequence). The CDR3 spans 15 residues. Trimming left V 3 bases short and J 5 bases short, with 16 bases between. CDR3 residues: CATSRPSEGEETQYF. CDR3 bases: TGTGCCACCAGCAGGCCTAGCGAAGGGGAGGAGACCCAGTACTTC.

CDR3 nucleotide sequence: TGCGCCAGCAGCTTGGGTAGTGTGAGCAATGAGCAGTTCTTC. Its protein is CASSLGSVSNEQFF. The chain couples TRBV5-1 to TRBJ2-1, with D uncertain. In germline, CDR1 is SGHRS, CDR2 YFSETQ. The CDR3 loop spans 14 amino acids. V was shortened by 0 bases and J by 6 bases, with 10 bases between the two germline ends.

CDR3 DNA sequence: TGTGCCAGCAGGGCGGGGACGAACACCGGGGAGCTGTTTTTT. Amino acids: CASRAGTNTGELFF. This chain joins TRBV14 and TRBJ2-2, with TRBD2 as a possible D gene (6 bases). V gave up 6 bases and J gave up 0 bases, with 8 bases separating them. The germline gives CDR1 SGHDN, CDR2 FVKESK. The CDR3 totals 14 residues.

V is TRBV2 and J is TRBJ1-2; TRBD1 is a possible D gene (5 bases). The CDR3 extends over 11 amino acids. Germline V gene lookup returns CDR1 SNHLY and CDR2 FYNNEI. The V end was cut by 5 bases, the J end by 10 bases, with 11 bases between. The CDR3 is CASSSRAFYTF. The CDR3 DNA reads as TGTGCCAGCAGTAGCAGGGCTTTCTACACCTTC.

This chain connects TRBV7-9 to TRBJ1-1; no firm D call. V was trimmed by 1 base and J by 0 bases, leaving 6 bases between them. This CDR3 comprises 14 residues. Per germline, CDR1 SEHNR and CDR2 FQNEAQ (reference sequence). CDR3 in amino acids: CASSLGNMNTEAFF. CDR3 coding DNA: TGTGCCAGCAGCTTAGGTAACATGAACACTGAAGCTTTCTTT.

The genes are TRBV6-5 and TRBJ1-2, with D possibly matching TRBD1 (5 bases). Trimming removed 6 bases from V and 3 bases from J, with 17 bases in between. The CDR3 has 15 amino acids. Germline V gene data show CDR1 as MNHEY and CDR2 as SVGAGI. The CDR3 region has the DNA TGTGCCAGCAGATATCCGGCAGGGTTTGACTATGGCTACACCTTC. Protein: CASRYPAGFDYGYTF.

This chain uses TRBV5-4 with TRBJ2-1, with TRBD1 identical over 8 bases. V lost 4 bases to trimming and J lost 5 bases; unmatched junction nucleotides: 8. CDR1 is SGHNT and CDR2 is YYREEE in the germline V gene (reference sequence). This CDR3 contains 15 residues. CDR3 coding DNA: TGTGCCAGCAGCCCGAGGACAGGGTTAAACAATGAGCAGTTCTTC. It encodes CASSPRTGLNNEQFF.

This chain joins TRBV11-3 and TRBJ2-7; 11 nucleotides line up with TRBD1. CDR1 is SGHNT and CDR2 is YENEEA in the germline V gene. With V trimmed by 5 bases and J by 4 bases, 7 bases remained unmatched. This CDR3 is built from 15 residues. The CDR3 bases are TGTGCCAGCAGCCTTCAGGGACAGGGGGTTTACGAGCAGTACTTC. Amino acids: CASSLQGQGVYEQYF.

The genes are TRBV19 and TRBJ2-2; D remains ambiguous. Trimming took off 0 bases at V and 4 bases at J, with 6 bases between the two ends. The germline gives CDR1 LNHDA, CDR2 SQIVND (reference sequence). The CDR3 is made up of 14 amino acids. The CDR3 sequence is CASSIEAGTGELFF. The CDR3 nucleotides read TGTGCCAGTAGTATAGAGGCAGGCACCGGGGAGCTGTTTTTT.

This clone was detected only once. The V and J genes are TRBV3-1 (or the pseudogene TRBV3-2) and TRBJ1-1; D is undetermined. The ends were cut back, 3 bases at V and 6 bases at J, with 8 bases in the middle. CDR3 length: 12 amino acids. Germline V CDR1 and CDR2: LGHDT, YNNKEL (reference sequence). The CDR3 DNA reads as TGTGCCAGCAGCCAGGGGAGGGCTGAAGCTTTCTTT. It is translated as CASSQGRAEAFF.

The genes are TRBV6-5 and TRBJ2-7; tentatively, D is TRBD2 (5 bases). V lost 7 bases and J lost 3, with 16 bases in between. CDR1 and CDR2 (germline): MNHEY, SVGAGI. CDR3 size: 14 residues. CDR3 sequence: CASTTEGSHYEQYF. The CDR3 DNA sequence: TGTGCCAGCACCACCGAGGGTAGTCACTACGAGCAGTACTTC.

J is TRBJ1-2 and V is TRBV21-1; the table's TRBD1 call for D was not verified on the DNA. TRBV21-1 is flagged as a pseudogene. CDR3 length equals 14 residues. CDR3 nucleotides: TGTGCCAGCAGCAATCAGGGTTCTAACTATGGCTACACCTTC. Its translation is CASSNQGSNYGYTF.

The chain couples TRBV3-1 (or the pseudogene TRBV3-2) to TRBJ2-1; D gene ambiguous. The V end lost 0 bases, the J end lost 0 bases, and 12 bases lay between the germline ends. CDR3 size: 17 residues. Germline V lookup: CDR1 LGHDT, CDR2 YNNKEL (reference sequence). The CDR3 region has the DNA TGTGCCAGCAGCCAAGATTGGGTGCACAGCTCCTACAATGAGCAGTTCTTC. This codes for CASSQDWVHSSYNEQFF.

The chain is built from TRBV2 and TRBJ2-7; D not resolved. The CDR3 is made up of 13 amino acids. The germline V gene has CDR1 SNHLY and CDR2 FYNNEI. V was trimmed by 6 bases and J by 1 base, leaving 10 bases between them. The chain's CDR3 is CASRDGPSYEQYF. The CDR3 bases are TGTGCCAGCAGGGATGGGCCATCCTACGAGCAGTACTTC.

The rearrangement links TRBV5-1 to TRBJ1-1; weak D call: TRBD1 (6 bases). CDR1 is SGHRS and CDR2 is YFSETQ in the germline V gene. V was shortened by 2 bases and J by 6 bases, with 11 bases between the two germline ends. The CDR3 loop spans 13 amino acids. CDR3 coding DNA: TGCGCCAGCAGCTTCAGGGGTAGGGCTGAAGCTTTCTTT. It specifies CASSFRGRAEAFF.

The chain has TRBV10-3 and TRBJ2-1; no reliable D call. The CDR3 runs 16 residues. Germline-derived CDR1 and CDR2 are ENHRY and SYGVKD. Trimming left V 1 base short and J 1 base short, with 11 bases between. The CDR3 nucleotides are TGTGCCATCAGTGAGTTCGGCGGCTCTTCCTACAATGAGCAGTTCTTC. Residues: CAISEFGGSSYNEQFF.

The gene calls are TRBV6-6 and TRBJ1-3; D gene uncertain. V was shortened by 7 bases and J by 0 bases, with 13 bases between the two germline ends. The germline CDR1 and CDR2 sequences are MNHNY and SVGAGI (reference sequence). There are 15 residues in the CDR3. The CDR3 sequence is CASMREGLSGNTIYF. Here the CDR3 DNA reads TGTGCCAGCATGAGGGAAGGGCTCTCTGGAAACACCATATATTTT.

The V gene is TRBV18, the J gene TRBJ1-1, with TRBD1 as a possible D gene (5 bases). Germline CDR1 is KGHSH and CDR2 is LQKENI. Trimming cost V 3 bases and J 2 bases, with 7 bases left between them. The CDR3 is 13 residues long. This CDR3 reads CASSPTANTEAFF. As DNA, the CDR3 is TGTGCCAGCTCACCGACAGCCAACACTGAAGCTTTCTTT.

V gene TRBV5-5 combines with J gene TRBJ1-1, with no clear D. V gave up 0 bases and J gave up 2 bases, with 11 bases separating them. This CDR3 has 15 amino acids. Germline assignment: CDR1 SGHKS and CDR2 YYEKEE (reference sequence). The CDR3 nucleotides are TGTGCCAGCAGCTTGGGGAGGTTAGGAAACACTGAAGCTTTCTTT. Protein: CASSLGRLGNTEAFF.

The V gene is TRBV7-3, the J gene TRBJ1-5; 9 bases fit TRBD1. V shed 4 bases and J 4 bases; nucleotides not matched to a gene: 2. From germline, CDR1 is SGHTA and CDR2 FQGTGA. The CDR3 loop spans 14 amino acids. The CDR3 is CASSSGQGNQPQHF. CDR3 DNA: TGTGCCAGCAGCTCGGGACAGGGAAATCAGCCCCAGCATTTT.

In its sample, this clone was seen a few times. The V gene is TRBV4-1, the J gene TRBJ1-6; 8 nucleotides agree with TRBD1. The V segment lost 2 bases and the J segment 5 bases; nucleotides outside the gene matches: 5. The germline V gene encodes CDR1 MGHRA and CDR2 YSYEKL. The CDR3 runs 16 residues. CDR3 DNA sequence: TGCGCCAGCAGCCAACAACAGGGGGTAAATAATTCACCCCTCCACTTT. It specifies CASSQQQGVNNSPLHF.

This clone was recorded once. The chain joins TRBV7-8 to TRBJ1-5; unclear D gene. Germline V CDR1 and CDR2: SGHVS, FQNEAQ. Trimming cost V 3 bases and J 4 bases, with 10 bases left between them. The CDR3 covers 14 residues. CDR3 nucleotides: TGTGCCAGCAGCTTCCAGGTTGGGAATCAGCCCCAGCATTTT. Translation gives CASSFQVGNQPQHF. Complete variable domain (other parts from reference TRBV7-8 and TRBJ1-5): GAGVSQSPRYKVAKRGQDVALRCDPISGHVSLFWYQQALGQGPEFLTYFQNEAQLDKSGLPSDRFFAERPEGSVSTLKIQRTQQEDSAVYLCASSFQVGNQPQHFGDGTRLSIL.